This T cell receptor (beta chain) was sequenced in a study of T cells in localized non-small cell lung cancer. A word on this clone: Its antigen remains unidentified.

The CDR3 runs 15 residues. Trimming took off 1 base at V and 6 bases at J, with 13 bases between the two ends. The V gene's germline CDR1 is LNHDA and CDR2 SQIVND (reference sequence). Study outcomes and limitations: Adjacent uninvolved lung tissue had the highest T cell clonality, exceeding tumor.

Only in-frame clones appear in the TCRdb table, and some are missing; sequencing was by immunoSEQ multiplex PCR. The table shows roughly 50,000 clones, with about 80% occurring only once. This receptor was identified in a female donor at least 60 years old with stage II squamous cell lung carcinoma. The sequenced sample was peripheral blood, obtained before any cancer treatment. The chain combines TRBV19 with TRBJ2-1; D gene unclear. In DNA, the CDR3 is TGTGCCAGTAGTATAGGCGGCCCGCCCCCCAATGAGCAGTTCTTC. Its protein product is CASSIGGPPPNEQFF.